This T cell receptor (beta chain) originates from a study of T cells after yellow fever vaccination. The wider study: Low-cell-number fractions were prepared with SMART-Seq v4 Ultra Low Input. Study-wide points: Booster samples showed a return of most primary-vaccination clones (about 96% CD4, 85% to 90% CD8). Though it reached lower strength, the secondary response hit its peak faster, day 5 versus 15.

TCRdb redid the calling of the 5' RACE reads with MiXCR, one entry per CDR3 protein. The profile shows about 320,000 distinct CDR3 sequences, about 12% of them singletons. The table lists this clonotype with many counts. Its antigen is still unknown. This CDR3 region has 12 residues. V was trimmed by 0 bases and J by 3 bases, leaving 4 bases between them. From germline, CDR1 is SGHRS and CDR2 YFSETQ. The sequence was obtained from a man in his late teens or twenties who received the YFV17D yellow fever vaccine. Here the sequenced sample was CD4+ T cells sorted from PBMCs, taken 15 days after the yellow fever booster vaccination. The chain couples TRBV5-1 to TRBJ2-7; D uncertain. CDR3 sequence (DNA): TGCGCCAGCAGCTTGGGCGACTACGAGCAGTACTTC. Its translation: CASSLGDYEQYF. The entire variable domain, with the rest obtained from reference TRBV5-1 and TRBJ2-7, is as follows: KAGVTQTPRYLIKTRGQQVTLSCSPISGHRSVSWYQQTPGQGLQFLFEYFSETQRNKGNFPGRFSGRQFSNSRSEMNVSTLELGDSALYLCASSLGDYEQYFGPGTRLTVT.